This TCR beta chain was captured in a study of CD8 T cells in ankylosing spondylitis. Regarding the study as a whole: Previous work reported some of these motif variants in the synovial fluid and blood of reactive arthritis.

Deletions cut 1 base from V and 1 base from J, with 10 bases between. This CDR3 comprises 15 residues. Per the germline V gene, CDR1 is MGHRA and CDR2 is YSYEKL. This clonotype was seen more than once but under ten times. Its cognate antigen is unknown. Using quantitative 5'-RACE with molecular barcodes, the authors made TCR beta libraries. TCRdb passed the 5' RACE reads through MiXCR, listing each CDR3 protein once. The sample shows some 350,000 distinct CDR3 sequences, roughly 14% of them seen only once. The source is a male donor with ankylosing spondylitis or in good health (not recorded which). The sequenced sample consisted of blood, either unsorted or a sorted T cell fraction (not recorded which). The V gene is TRBV4-1, the J gene TRBJ1-1; D is ambiguous. The CDR3 DNA sequence: TGCGCCAGCAGCCAAGGGCCCTCGTGGAACACTGAAGCTTTCTTT. Its protein product is CASSQGPSWNTEAFF.